This TCR beta chain appears in the sequencing data of a study of shared clonotypes between healthy human individuals. Overall study context: There were three CD4 naive, three CD4 memory, two CD8 naive and one CD8 memory plates per donor.

Each of the donors was a healthy adult who was HIV-negative and had not had a recent acute infection or vaccination. The authors divided CD4+ cells into CD45RA+ naive and CD45RA-negative memory subsets. The CDR3 runs 15 residues. Germline CDR1 and CDR2: SGHTA and FQGNSA. The germline V and J ends were trimmed by 5 bases and 2 bases, with 16 bases remaining between them. Some clones are missing from TCRdb's copy, which holds only in-frame ones; the method was immunoSEQ multiplex PCR. Among about 770,000 clones listed, approximately 77% were seen once. Points on this clone: The antigen remains unidentified.

Study observations and caveats: Donors were few, which limited the genetic and exposure-history diversity represented.

The source of this sequence is a woman aged 25 to 39 in good health. Source material: memory CD4+ T cells sorted from blood. Subset described: CD45RA-negative fraction. The chain carries TRBV7-2 and TRBJ2-7, with D possibly being TRBD1 or TRBD2 (6 bases each). Here the CDR3 reads CASSQGLALPYEQYF. CDR3 nucleotides: TGTGCCAGCAGCCAGGGGCTAGCGTTACCCTACGAGCAGTACTTC.